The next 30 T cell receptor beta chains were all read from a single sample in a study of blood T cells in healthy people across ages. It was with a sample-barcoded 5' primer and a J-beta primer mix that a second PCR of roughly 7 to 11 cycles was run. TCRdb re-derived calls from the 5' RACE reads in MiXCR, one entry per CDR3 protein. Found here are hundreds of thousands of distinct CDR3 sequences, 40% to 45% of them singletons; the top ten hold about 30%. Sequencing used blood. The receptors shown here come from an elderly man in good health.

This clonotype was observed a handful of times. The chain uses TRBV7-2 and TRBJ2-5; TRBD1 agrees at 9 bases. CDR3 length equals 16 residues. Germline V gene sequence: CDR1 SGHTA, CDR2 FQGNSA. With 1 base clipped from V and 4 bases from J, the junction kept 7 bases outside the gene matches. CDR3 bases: TGTGCCAGCAGCTTAGAGACAGGGGGGCTCGCAGAGACCCAGTACTTC. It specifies CASSLETGGLAETQYF.

The CDR3 here is CSARGTSGAVTQYF. Here the CDR3 DNA reads TGCAGTGCTCGCGGGACTAGCGGGGCAGTTACGCAGTATTTT. The chain employs TRBV20-1 and TRBJ2-3; 13 bases agree with TRBD2. CDR3 length: 14 amino acids. The ends lost 5 bases at V and 8 bases at J; junction bases unmatched: 7. Germline loops: CDR1 DFQATT, CDR2 SNEGSKA (reference sequence).

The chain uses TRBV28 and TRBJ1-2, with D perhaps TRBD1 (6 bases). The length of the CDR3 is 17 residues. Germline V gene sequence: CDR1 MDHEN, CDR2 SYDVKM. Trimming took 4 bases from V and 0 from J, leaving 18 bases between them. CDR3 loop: CASSSVGKGGANYGYTF. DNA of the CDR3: TGTGCCAGCAGTTCTGTGGGGAAGGGGGGGGCTAACTATGGCTACACCTTC.

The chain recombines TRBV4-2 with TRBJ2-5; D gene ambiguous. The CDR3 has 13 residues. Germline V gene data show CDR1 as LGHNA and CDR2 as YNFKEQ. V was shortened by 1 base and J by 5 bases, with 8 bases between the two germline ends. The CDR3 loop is CASSQAGFETQYF. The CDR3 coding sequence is TGTGCCAGCAGCCAAGCAGGTTTTGAGACCCAGTACTTC.

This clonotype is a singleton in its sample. In DNA form, the CDR3 reads TGTGCCAGCACAGCGGGGGCTGGTGGCTACACCTTC. It translates to CASTAGAGGYTF. This sequence joins TRBV7-2 and TRBJ1-2; possible D gene TRBD1, 6 bases. The CDR3 contains 12 residues. Germline-derived CDR1 and CDR2 are SGHTA and FQGNSA. The V gene lost 7 bases and the J gene lost 7 bases, with 13 bases spanning the gap.

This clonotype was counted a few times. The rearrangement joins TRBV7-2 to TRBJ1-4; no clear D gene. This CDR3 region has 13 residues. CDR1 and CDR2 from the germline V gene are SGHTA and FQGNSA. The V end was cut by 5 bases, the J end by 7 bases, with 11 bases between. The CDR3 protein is CASSPYSPEKLFF. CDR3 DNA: TGTGCCAGCAGCCCCTACAGTCCTGAAAAACTGTTTTTT.

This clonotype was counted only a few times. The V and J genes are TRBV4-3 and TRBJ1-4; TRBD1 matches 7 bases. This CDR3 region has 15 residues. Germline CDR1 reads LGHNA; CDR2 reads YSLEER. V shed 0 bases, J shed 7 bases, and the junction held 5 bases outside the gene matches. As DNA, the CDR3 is TGCGCCAGCAGCCAAGATATTACAGGGGTTGAAAAACTGTTTTTT. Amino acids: CASSQDITGVEKLFF.

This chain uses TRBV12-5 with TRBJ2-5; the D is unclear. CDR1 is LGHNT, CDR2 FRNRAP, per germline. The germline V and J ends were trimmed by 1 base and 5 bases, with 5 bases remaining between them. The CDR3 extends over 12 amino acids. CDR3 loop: CASGLGRETQYF. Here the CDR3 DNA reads TGTGCTAGTGGTTTGGGGCGGGAGACCCAGTACTTC.

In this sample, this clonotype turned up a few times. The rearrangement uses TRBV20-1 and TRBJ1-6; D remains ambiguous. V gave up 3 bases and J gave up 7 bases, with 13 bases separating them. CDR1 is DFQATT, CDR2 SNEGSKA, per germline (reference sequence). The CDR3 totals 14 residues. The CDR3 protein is CSASSAGLNSPLHF. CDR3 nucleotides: TGCAGTGCTAGTTCGGCAGGATTAAATTCACCCCTCCACTTT.

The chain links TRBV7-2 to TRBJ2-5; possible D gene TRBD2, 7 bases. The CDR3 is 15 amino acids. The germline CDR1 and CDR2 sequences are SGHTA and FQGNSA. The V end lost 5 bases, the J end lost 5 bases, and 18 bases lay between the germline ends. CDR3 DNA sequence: TGTGCCAGCAGCCCTTGGGGCGGGGGCGGGGAGACCCAGTACTTC. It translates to CASSPWGGGGETQYF.

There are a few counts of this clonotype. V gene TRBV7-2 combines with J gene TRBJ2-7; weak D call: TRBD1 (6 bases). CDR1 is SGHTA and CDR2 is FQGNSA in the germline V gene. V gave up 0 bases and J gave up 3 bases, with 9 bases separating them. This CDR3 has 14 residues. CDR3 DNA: TGTGCCAGCAGCTTAGCTGTAGGGGGCTACGAGCAGTACTTC. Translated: CASSLAVGGYEQYF. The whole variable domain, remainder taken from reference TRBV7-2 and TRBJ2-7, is GAGVSQSPSNKVTEKGKDVELRCDPISGHTALYWYRQSLGQGLEFLIYFQGNSAPDKSGLPSDRFSAERTGGSVSTLTIQRTQQEDSAVYLCASSLAVGGYEQYFGPGTRLTVT.

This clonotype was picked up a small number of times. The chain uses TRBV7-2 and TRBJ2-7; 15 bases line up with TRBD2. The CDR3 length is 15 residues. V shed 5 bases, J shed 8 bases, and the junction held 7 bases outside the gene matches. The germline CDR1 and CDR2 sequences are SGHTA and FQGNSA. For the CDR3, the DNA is TGTGCCAGCAGCACAGGACTAGCGGGAGGGAGACAGCAGTACTTC. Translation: CASSTGLAGGRQQYF.

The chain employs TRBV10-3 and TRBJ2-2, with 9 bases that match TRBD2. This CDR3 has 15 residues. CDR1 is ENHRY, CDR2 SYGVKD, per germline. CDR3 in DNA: TGTGCGTCGGAGCGGGGGGCCCCCCAAGCCGGGGAGCTGTTTTTT. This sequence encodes CASERGAPQAGELFF.

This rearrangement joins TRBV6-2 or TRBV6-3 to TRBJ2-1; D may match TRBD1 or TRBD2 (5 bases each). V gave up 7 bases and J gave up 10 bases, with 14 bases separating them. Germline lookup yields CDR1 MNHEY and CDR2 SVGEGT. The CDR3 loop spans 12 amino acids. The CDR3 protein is CASTRGAKEQFF. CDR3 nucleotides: TGTGCCAGCACCCGAGGGGCGAAGGAGCAGTTCTTC.

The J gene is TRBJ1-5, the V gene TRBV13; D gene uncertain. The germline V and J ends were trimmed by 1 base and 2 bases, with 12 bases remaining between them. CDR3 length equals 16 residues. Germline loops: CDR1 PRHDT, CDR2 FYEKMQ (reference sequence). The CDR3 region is CASSLVVGIGNQPQHF. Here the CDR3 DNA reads TGTGCCAGCAGCTTAGTTGTAGGGATTGGCAATCAGCCCCAGCATTTT.

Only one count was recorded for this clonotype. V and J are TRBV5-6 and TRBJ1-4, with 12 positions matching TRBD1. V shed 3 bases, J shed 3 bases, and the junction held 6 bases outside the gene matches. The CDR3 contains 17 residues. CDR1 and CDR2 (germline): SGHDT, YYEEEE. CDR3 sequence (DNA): TGTGCCAGCAGCTGGGGACAGGGGGCTGGGGCTAATGAAAAACTGTTTTTT. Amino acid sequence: CASSWGQGAGANEKLFF. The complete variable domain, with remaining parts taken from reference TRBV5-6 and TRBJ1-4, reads DAGVTQSPTHLIKTRGQQVTLRCSPKSGHDTVSWYQQALGQGPQFIFQYYEEEERQRGNFPDRFSGHQFPNYSSELNVNALLLGDSALYLCASSWGQGAGANEKLFFGSGTQLSVL.

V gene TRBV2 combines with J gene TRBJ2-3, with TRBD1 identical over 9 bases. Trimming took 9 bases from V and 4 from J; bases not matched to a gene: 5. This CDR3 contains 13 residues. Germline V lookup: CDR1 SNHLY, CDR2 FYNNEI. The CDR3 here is CARGQGSPDTQYF. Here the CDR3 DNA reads TGTGCCAGGGGACAGGGCTCACCAGATACGCAGTATTTT. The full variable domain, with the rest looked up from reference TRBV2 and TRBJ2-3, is EPEVTQTPSHQVTQMGQEVILRCVPISNHLYFYWYRQILGQKVEFLVSFYNNEISEKSEIFDDQFSVERPDGSNFTLKIRSTKLEDSAMYFCARGQGSPDTQYFGPGTRLTVL.

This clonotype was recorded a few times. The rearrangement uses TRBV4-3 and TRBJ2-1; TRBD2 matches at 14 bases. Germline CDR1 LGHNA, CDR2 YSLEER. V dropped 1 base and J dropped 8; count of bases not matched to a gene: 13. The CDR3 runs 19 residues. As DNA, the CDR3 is TGCGCCAGCAGCCAAGCCCTCGGGACTAGCGGGGGCAAAGGGGATGAGCAGTTCTTC. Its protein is CASSQALGTSGGKGDEQFF.

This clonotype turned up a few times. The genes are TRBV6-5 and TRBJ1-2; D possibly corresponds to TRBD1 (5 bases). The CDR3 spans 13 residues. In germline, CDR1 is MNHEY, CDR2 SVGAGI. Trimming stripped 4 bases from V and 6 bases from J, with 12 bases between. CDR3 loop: CASSSGTPDGYTF. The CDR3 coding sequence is TGTGCCAGCAGTTCAGGGACCCCCGATGGCTACACCTTC.

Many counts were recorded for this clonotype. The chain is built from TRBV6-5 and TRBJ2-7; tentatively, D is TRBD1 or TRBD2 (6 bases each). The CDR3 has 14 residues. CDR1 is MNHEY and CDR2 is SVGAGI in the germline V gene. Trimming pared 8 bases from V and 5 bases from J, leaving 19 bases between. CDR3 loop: CASDLRGPGNEQYF. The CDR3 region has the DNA TGTGCCAGCGACCTCCGGGGGCCGGGTAACGAGCAGTACTTC.

CDR3 amino acids: CASGRDGYTF. In DNA form, the CDR3 reads TGTGCCAGCGGAAGAGACGGCTACACCTTC. The J gene is TRBJ1-2, the V gene TRBV6-2 or TRBV6-3; D is unclear. This CDR3 is 10 amino acids long. Between the trimmed V and J ends, which lost 8 bases and 8 bases, there was a span of 9 bases. Germline V gene lookup returns CDR1 MNHEY and CDR2 SVGEGT.

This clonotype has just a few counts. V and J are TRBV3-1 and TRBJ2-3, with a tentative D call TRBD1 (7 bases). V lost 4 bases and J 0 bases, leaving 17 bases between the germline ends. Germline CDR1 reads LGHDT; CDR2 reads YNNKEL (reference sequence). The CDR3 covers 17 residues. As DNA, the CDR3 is TGTGCCAGCAGCCTATACGCGGGACAGACGAGCACAGATACGCAGTATTTT. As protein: CASSLYAGQTSTDTQYF.

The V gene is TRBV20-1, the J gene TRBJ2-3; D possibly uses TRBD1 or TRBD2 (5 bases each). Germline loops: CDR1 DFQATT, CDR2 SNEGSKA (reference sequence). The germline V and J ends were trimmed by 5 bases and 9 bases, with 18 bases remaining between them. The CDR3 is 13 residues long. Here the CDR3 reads CSAGDPAMGTQYF. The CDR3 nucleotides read TGCAGTGCTGGGGACCCCGCGATGGGAACGCAGTATTTT.

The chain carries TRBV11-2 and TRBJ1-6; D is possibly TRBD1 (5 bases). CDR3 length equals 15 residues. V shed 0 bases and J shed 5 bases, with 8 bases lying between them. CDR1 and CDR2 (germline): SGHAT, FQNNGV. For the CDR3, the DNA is TGTGCCAGCAGCTTAGAACCAGGGAATAATTCACCCCTCCACTTT. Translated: CASSLEPGNNSPLHF.

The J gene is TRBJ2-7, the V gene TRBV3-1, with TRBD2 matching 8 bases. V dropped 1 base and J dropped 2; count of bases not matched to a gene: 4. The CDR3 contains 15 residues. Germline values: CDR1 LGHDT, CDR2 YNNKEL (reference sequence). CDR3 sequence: CASSQGLAKTYEQYF. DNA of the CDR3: TGTGCCAGCAGCCAAGGACTAGCGAAAACCTACGAGCAGTACTTC.

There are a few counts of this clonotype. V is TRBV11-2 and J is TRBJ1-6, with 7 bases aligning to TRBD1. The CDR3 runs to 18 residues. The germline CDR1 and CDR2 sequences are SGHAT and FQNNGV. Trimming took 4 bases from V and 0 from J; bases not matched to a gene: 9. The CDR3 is CASSSYRGPSSYNSPLHF. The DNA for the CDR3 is TGTGCCAGCAGCTCCTACAGGGGCCCAAGCTCCTATAATTCACCCCTCCACTTT.

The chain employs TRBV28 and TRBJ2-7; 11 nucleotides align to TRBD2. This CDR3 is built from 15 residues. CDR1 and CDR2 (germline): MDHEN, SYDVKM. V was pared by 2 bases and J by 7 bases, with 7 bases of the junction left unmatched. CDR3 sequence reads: CASSLETSGKLEQYF. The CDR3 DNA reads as TGTGCCAGCAGTTTAGAGACTAGCGGGAAGCTAGAGCAGTACTTC.

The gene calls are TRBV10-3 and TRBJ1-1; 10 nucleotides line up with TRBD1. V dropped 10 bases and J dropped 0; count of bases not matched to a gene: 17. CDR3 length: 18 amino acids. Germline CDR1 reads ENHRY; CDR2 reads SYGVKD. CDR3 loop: CATLRNGGQGTMNTEAFF. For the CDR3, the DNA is TGTGCCACACTTAGAAATGGGGGACAGGGGACCATGAACACTGAAGCTTTCTTT.

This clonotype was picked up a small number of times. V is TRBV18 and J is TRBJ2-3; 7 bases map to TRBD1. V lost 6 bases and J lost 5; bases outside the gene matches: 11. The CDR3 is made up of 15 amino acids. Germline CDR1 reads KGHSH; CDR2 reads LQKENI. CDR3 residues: CASSRGQAGGDTQYF. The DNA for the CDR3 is TGTGCCAGCTCCCGCGGACAGGCTGGGGGAGATACGCAGTATTTT.

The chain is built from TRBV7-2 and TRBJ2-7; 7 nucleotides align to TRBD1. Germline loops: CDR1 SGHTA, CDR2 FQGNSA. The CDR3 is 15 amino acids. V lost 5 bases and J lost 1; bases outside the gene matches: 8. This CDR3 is CASSHTPGQSYEQYF. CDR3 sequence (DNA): TGTGCCAGCAGCCACACCCCGGGACAGTCCTACGAGCAGTACTTC. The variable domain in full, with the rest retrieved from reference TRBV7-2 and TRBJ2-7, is GAGVSQSPSNKVTEKGKDVELRCDPISGHTALYWYRQSLGQGLEFLIYFQGNSAPDKSGLPSDRFSAERTGGSVSTLTIQRTQQEDSAVYLCASSHTPGQSYEQYFGPGTRLTVT.